What follows are 18 T cell receptor beta chains derived from one specimen sequenced in a study of patients and donors after allogeneic stem cell transplantation. TCRdb called the RT-PCR reads again in MiXCR, with one record for every CDR3 protein. This sample has 150,000 to 200,000 distinct CDR3 sequences, with nearly 25% found just once. Sequencing input: blood, either unsorted or a sorted T cell fraction (not recorded which). All receptors derive from a human donor who was either an allogeneic HSCT recipient or a stem cell or donor lymphocyte infusion donor (not recorded which). It is not recorded whose cells these are; they may come from a transplant donor.

The rearrangement links TRBV12-3 or TRBV12-4 to TRBJ1-5, with D possibly being TRBD1 (5 bases). V lost 1 base and J lost 7, with 8 bases in between. This CDR3 has 13 residues. CDR3 amino acids: CASSLGGWQPQHF. The CDR3 bases are TGTGCCAGCAGTTTAGGGGGCTGGCAGCCCCAGCATTTT.

The chain uses TRBV25-1 and TRBJ2-5; no clear D gene. V lost 7 bases and J 5 bases, leaving 14 bases between the germline ends. Germline lookup yields CDR1 MGHDK and CDR2 SYGVNS. CDR3 size: 13 residues. CDR3 sequence: CASTVRGIETQYF. CDR3 nucleotide sequence: TGTGCCAGCACCGTACGTGGAATCGAGACCCAGTACTTC.

The rearrangement joins TRBV24-1 to TRBJ1-5; unclear D gene. The germline V gene has CDR1 KGHDR and CDR2 SFDVKD. The V end lost 0 bases, the J end lost 3 bases, and 11 bases lay between the germline ends. CDR3 length equals 16 residues. The DNA for the CDR3 is TGTGCCACCAGTGATTTGCGGGTTTTTACCAATCAGCCCCAGCATTTT. It codes for CATSDLRVFTNQPQHF.

The chain combines TRBV12-3 or TRBV12-4 with TRBJ1-5; unclear D gene. Trimming left V 6 bases short and J 0 bases short, with 12 bases between. This CDR3 has 15 residues. Here the CDR3 reads CASRAPDYSNQPQHF. As DNA, the CDR3 is TGTGCCAGCAGGGCCCCTGATTATAGCAATCAGCCCCAGCATTTT.

This clonotype was observed many times. The V call is TRBV2, the J call TRBJ1-1; D may be TRBD1 (6 bases). The germline gives CDR1 SNHLY, CDR2 FYNNEI. Trimming cost V 2 bases and J 0 bases, with 16 bases left between them. The CDR3 covers 17 residues. The CDR3 DNA follows: TGTGCCAGCAGTGAACGGCAGGGGCGTTTCATGAACACTGAAGCTTTCTTT. Translating gives CASSERQGRFMNTEAFF.

This clonotype has ten or more counts. The chain joins TRBV12-3 or TRBV12-4 to TRBJ1-6, with D possibly being TRBD1 (6 bases). The CDR3 has 16 amino acids. The germline V and J ends were trimmed by 2 bases and 9 bases, with 17 bases remaining between them. CDR3 DNA: TGTGCCAGCAGTTTAAGCCCGACAGGTATCAGTTCACCCCTCCACTTT. Protein product: CASSLSPTGISSPLHF.

This clonotype was observed a handful of times. This chain uses TRBV5-1 with TRBJ2-7; TRBD2 aligns across 7 bases. J was trimmed by 4 bases and V by 3 bases; bases with no gene match: 4. The CDR3 spans 13 residues. Per germline, CDR1 SGHRS and CDR2 YFSETQ. CDR3 bases: TGCGCCAGCAGCTCCGGACTAGGGTACGAGCAGTACTTC. Translation gives CASSSGLGYEQYF.

This clonotype was seen ten or more times. This chain links TRBV7-2 with TRBJ1-2; unclear D gene. In germline, CDR1 is SGHTA, CDR2 FQGNSA. Trimming removed 5 bases from V and 3 bases from J, with 13 bases in between. There are 14 residues in the CDR3. CDR3 bases: TGTGCCAGCAGCCCAGGCGTAGGCCACTATGGCTACACCTTC. Protein product: CASSPGVGHYGYTF. The full variable domain, rest sourced from reference TRBV7-2 and TRBJ1-2, is GAGVSQSPSNKVTEKGKDVELRCDPISGHTALYWYRQSLGQGLEFLIYFQGNSAPDKSGLPSDRFSAERTGGSVSTLTIQRTQQEDSAVYLCASSPGVGHYGYTFGSGTRLTVV.

The gene calls are TRBV4-1 and TRBJ1-1; D unclear. Trimming removed 4 bases at V and 0 bases at J, with 12 bases between. The CDR3 sequence is 15 residues long. Germline CDR1 is MGHRA and CDR2 is YSYEKL. CDR3 sequence (DNA): TGCGCCAGCAGCCTAGATGTCCCACTGAACACTGAAGCTTTCTTT. Amino acids: CASSLDVPLNTEAFF.

This clonotype was recorded at least ten times. V is TRBV5-1 and J is TRBJ1-1; unclear D gene. V was trimmed by 1 base and J by 2 bases, leaving 18 bases between them. Germline V gives CDR1 SGHRS, CDR2 YFSETQ. This CDR3 is built from 17 residues. The CDR3 bases are TGCGCCAGCAGCTTGTTTTTCGGCAGAGTGTATAACACTGAAGCTTTCTTT. This translates into CASSLFFGRVYNTEAFF. Drawing the rest from reference TRBV5-1 and TRBJ1-1, the complete variable domain is KAGVTQTPRYLIKTRGQQVTLSCSPISGHRSVSWYQQTPGQGLQFLFEYFSETQRNKGNFPGRFSGRQFSNSRSEMNVSTLELGDSALYLCASSLFFGRVYNTEAFFGQGTRLTVV.

The V call is TRBV20-1, the J call TRBJ2-1; 13 bases match TRBD2. J lost 0 bases, V lost 2 bases, and 1 base had no gene match. This CDR3 spans 16 amino acids. Per the germline V gene, CDR1 is DFQATT and CDR2 is SNEGSKA (reference sequence). CDR3 in DNA: TGCAGTGCTAGAAGGACTAGCGGGAGCTCCTACAATGAGCAGTTCTTC. Its protein product is CSARRTSGSSYNEQFF.

CDR3 nucleotide sequence: TGTGCCAGCAGCCAAGATGACCTTTTTCATGAGCAGTTCTTC. Translating gives CASSQDDLFHEQFF. The V call is TRBV3-1, the J call TRBJ2-1; D is unresolved. Germline loops: CDR1 LGHDT, CDR2 YNNKEL (reference sequence). The CDR3 is 14 amino acids. The germline V and J ends were trimmed by 0 bases and 8 bases, with 11 bases remaining between them.

The sample holds a few counts of this clonotype. The chain joins TRBV5-1 to TRBJ2-2; TRBD2 is a possible D gene (6 bases). Germline V gene lookup returns CDR1 SGHRS and CDR2 YFSETQ. Trimming took off 3 bases at V and 0 bases at J, with 15 bases between the two ends. The CDR3 covers 17 residues. The CDR3 is CASSWGAGLTNTGELFF. The CDR3 nucleotides read TGCGCCAGCAGCTGGGGTGCCGGACTAACGAACACCGGGGAGCTGTTTTTT.

The CDR3 protein is CASSHQAGSGNTIYF. The CDR3 DNA follows: TGTGCCAGCAGCCACCAAGCGGGGAGTGGAAACACCATATATTTT. This sequence joins TRBV4-2 and TRBJ1-3, with D unresolved. Trimming left V 3 bases short and J 3 bases short, with 12 bases between. Germline CDR1 LGHNA, CDR2 YNFKEQ. The CDR3 totals 15 residues.

The gene calls are TRBV20-1 and TRBJ2-7, with 10 nucleotides matching TRBD2. V was clipped by 5 bases and J by 4 bases; unmatched bases: 11. Germline CDR1 DFQATT, CDR2 SNEGSKA (reference sequence). The CDR3 extends over 15 amino acids. CDR3 residues: CSAGEASGSPYEQYF. CDR3 DNA sequence: TGCAGTGCTGGCGAGGCTAGCGGGAGCCCTTACGAGCAGTACTTC.

Details on this clonotype: A junction boundary mismatches the germline segment, possibly from a read error. The J gene is TRBJ2-5, the V gene TRBV12-3 or TRBV12-4, with D unresolved. The CDR3 consists of 10 residues. The CDR3 DNA reads as TGTGCCAGCAGTTTAAGAGTCCCTCACTTC. Residues: CASSLRVPHF.

This chain links TRBV5-1 with TRBJ1-1; no clear D gene. V dropped 3 bases and J dropped 2 bases, with 11 bases sitting between them. The CDR3 loop spans 14 amino acids. Germline CDR1 reads SGHRS; CDR2 reads YFSETQ. CDR3 loop: CASSSETLNTEAFF. The CDR3 nucleotides are TGCGCCAGCAGCTCCGAGACACTAAACACTGAAGCTTTCTTT.

This chain connects TRBV19 to TRBJ1-1; no definite D call. Germline loops: CDR1 LNHDA, CDR2 SQIVND (reference sequence). Trimming shortened V by 3 bases and J by 1 base, and 6 bases separated the two germline ends. The CDR3 spans 13 residues. The CDR3 DNA reads as TGTGCCAGTAGTATTCTCGGGAACACTGAAGCTTTCTTT. As protein: CASSILGNTEAFF. Full variable domain (missing parts from reference TRBV19 and TRBJ1-1): DGGITQSPKYLFRKEGQNVTLSCEQNLNHDAMYWYRQDPGQGLRLIYYSQIVNDFQKGDIAEGYSVSREKKESFPLTVTSAQKNPTAFYLCASSILGNTEAFFGQGTRLTVV.